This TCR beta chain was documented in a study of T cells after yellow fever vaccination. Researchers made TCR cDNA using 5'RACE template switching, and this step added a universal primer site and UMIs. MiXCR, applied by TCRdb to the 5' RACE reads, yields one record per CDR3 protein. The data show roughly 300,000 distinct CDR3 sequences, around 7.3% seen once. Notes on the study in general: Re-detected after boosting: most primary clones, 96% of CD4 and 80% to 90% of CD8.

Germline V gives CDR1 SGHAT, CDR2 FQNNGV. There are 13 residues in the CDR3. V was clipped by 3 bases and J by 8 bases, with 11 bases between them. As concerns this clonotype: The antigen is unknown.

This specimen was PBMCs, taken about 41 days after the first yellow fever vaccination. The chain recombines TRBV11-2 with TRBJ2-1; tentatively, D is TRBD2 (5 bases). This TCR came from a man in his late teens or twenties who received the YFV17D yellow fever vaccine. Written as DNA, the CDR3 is TGTGCCAGCAGCTTCCTGTTGGAGGATGAGCAGTTCTTC. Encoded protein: CASSFLLEDEQFF.